The rows below give T cell receptor beta chains drawn from one sample of a study of T cells in localized non-small cell lung cancer. This table comes from immunoSEQ multiplex PCR, and its TCRdb copy is limited to in-frame clones, with some not included. This sample carries tens of thousands of clones, 84% of them seen once, and the ten largest clones take roughly 13%. This material consisted of peripheral blood, taken before any cancer treatment. These receptors originate from an older female donor with stage I lung adenocarcinoma. Both conserved end residues are part of each CDR3.

cdr3_aa j_call v_call
CASSLDLGREQFF TRBJ2-1 TRBV11-2
CASSPPPGRVTGELFF TRBJ2-2 TRBV18
CAWTPGTRGYTQYF TRBJ2-3 TRBV30
CASSRASGSYNEQFF TRBJ2-1 TRBV6-1
CASSVAAGGPDEQYF TRBJ2-7 TRBV9
CASSPGRDVNEQYF TRBJ2-7 TRBV7-9
CASRELTGTNQPQHF TRBJ1-5 TRBV6-5
CASSGTSGGTDTQYF TRBJ2-3 TRBV6-4
CASSPPSQDNEQFF TRBJ2-1 TRBV18
CASSIGLAGGYEQFF TRBJ2-1 TRBV19
CASSQAGSNQPQHF TRBJ1-5 TRBV4-1
CASSYSLGGYGYTF TRBJ1-2 TRBV6-5
CASSQDSGIQGYTF TRBJ1-2 TRBV4-1
CASLSRGPNTEAFF TRBJ1-1 TRBV6-5
CASSESRGKETQYF TRBJ2-5 TRBV10-1
CASIPFRVYGYTF TRBJ1-2 TRBV11-2
CASTLLAGPYEQYF TRBJ2-7 TRBV6-5
CASGYNTGTGINEQFF TRBJ2-1 TRBV12-5
CASSYSHQPQHF TRBJ1-5 TRBV6-6
CASSIGQAYQETQYF TRBJ2-5 TRBV19
CASSTTGGSGELFF TRBJ2-2 TRBV19
CASSIGGQGAMYNEQFF TRBJ2-1 TRBV19
CASSFRRAGGAYNSPLHF TRBJ1-6 TRBV5-8
CASSLWDRAYNEQFF TRBJ2-1 TRBV5-6
CASSETTAHPEQYF TRBJ2-7 TRBV11-3
CASSFEGATGELFF TRBJ2-2 TRBV5-1
CASSIEGRANEKLFF TRBJ1-4 TRBV19
CASSRRDFEAFF TRBJ1-1 TRBV7-9